This T cell receptor (beta chain) is drawn from a study of blood T cell repertoires in COVID-19. The overall study: Specimens from acute and convalescent COVID-19 originated in the United States, Italy and Spain.

The data were produced by immunoSEQ multiplex PCR, yet TCRdb's version contains in-frame clones alone and is incomplete. This sample has more than 300,000 clones, with roughly 89% found just once. The sequence derives from a woman aged 18-30 years who had recovered from COVID-19. Sequences were obtained from peripheral blood.

The CDR3 region is CASSLVLASDNEQFF. In DNA form, the CDR3 reads TGTGCCAGCAGCTTAGTTCTAGCGTCCGACAATGAGCAGTTCTTC. This sequence joins TRBV11-3 and TRBJ2-1; a weak D match, TRBD2 (6 bases). Looked up from germline, CDR1 is SGHNT and CDR2 is YENEEA. V lost 1 base to trimming and J lost 5 bases, with 12 bases between them. The CDR3 length is 15 residues.